The rows below give T cell receptor beta chains drawn from one sample of a study of blood T cell repertoires in COVID-19. Using immunoSEQ multiplex PCR, the repertoire was profiled, and TCRdb retains in-frame clones only, with some absent. The sample lists over 200,000 clones, about 91% seen once, with roughly 2.4% in the top ten. Sequencing was performed on PBMCs or T cells enriched from blood (not recorded which). Every receptor here comes from a woman aged 40 to 50 with acute COVID-19. Each CDR3 is given with its conserved first and last residue. The order of the fields is V gene, J gene, CDR3 length, CDR3 protein.

TRBV9	TRBJ1-1	16	CASSVGTGAGGTEAFF
TRBV10-3	TRBJ2-3	17	CAISESLAGGLTDTQYF
TRBV7-8	TRBJ2-3	22	CASSLRAPTGLAGSSSTDTQYF
TRBV7-2	TRBJ2-7	15	CASSLAGGAGYEQYF
TRBV3-1/TRBV3-2	TRBJ2-4	16	CASSQEGGTGALIQYF
TRBV30	TRBJ1-6	14	CALTGQSANSPLHF
TRBV7-2	TRBJ2-1	13	CASSRSYVNEQFF
TRBV3-1/TRBV3-2	TRBJ2-4	15	CASSQGRWGVSIQYF
TRBV3-1/TRBV3-2	TRBJ2-5	14	CASSQWTGGETQYF
TRBV5-4	TRBJ1-2	14	CASSLDRVVGGYTF
TRBV29-1	TRBJ2-5	12	CSGGRGQETQYF